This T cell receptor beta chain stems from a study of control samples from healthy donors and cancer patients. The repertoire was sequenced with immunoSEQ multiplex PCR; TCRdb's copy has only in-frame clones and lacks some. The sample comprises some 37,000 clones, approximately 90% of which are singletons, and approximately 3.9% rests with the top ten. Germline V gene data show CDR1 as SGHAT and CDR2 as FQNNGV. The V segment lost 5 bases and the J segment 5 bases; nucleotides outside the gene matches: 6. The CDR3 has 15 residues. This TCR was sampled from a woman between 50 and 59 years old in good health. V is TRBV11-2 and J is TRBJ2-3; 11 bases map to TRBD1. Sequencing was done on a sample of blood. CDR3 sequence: CASSTDRGRIDTQYF. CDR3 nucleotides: TGTGCCAGCAGCACGGACAGGGGGCGCATAGATACGCAGTATTTT.